This T cell receptor beta chain is from a study of blood T cell repertoires in COVID-19. The wider study: The United States, Italy and Spain supplied acute and convalescent COVID-19 samples. PBMCs, B-cell-depleted T cells, or T cells provided the cDNA or gDNA that made up the material.

In terms of age and location, participants ranged from roughly 18 to 89 years and lived in under 30 US areas. Participants reported their clinical history, and cohort assignment relied on those reports. Assay used: immunoSEQ multiplex PCR; TCRdb lists only in-frame clones, some missing. The repertoire has some 230,000 clones, about 79% of them found once; the top ten carry roughly 1.3%. Germline lookup yields CDR1 SGHTS and CDR2 YDEGEE. The junction had 10 bases not matched to a gene; V was cut back by 3 bases and J by 4 bases. This CDR3 has 16 amino acids. The chain has TRBV5-8 and TRBJ2-1; 7 positions agree with TRBD2. This sequence originates from a woman in her thirties or forties with acute COVID-19. Sequenced: PBMCs or T cells enriched from blood (not recorded which). CDR3 protein: CASSWGFAGEYNEQFF. In DNA form, the CDR3 reads TGTGCCAGCAGCTGGGGATTCGCGGGGGAATACAATGAGCAGTTCTTC.